Here is one T cell receptor (beta chain) with its context. What it binds is unknown. The CDR3 has 15 amino acids. Unmatched junction bases numbered 7, after V lost 0 bases and J lost 7 bases. The V gene's germline CDR1 is SGHRS and CDR2 YFSETQ. The method was immunoSEQ multiplex PCR; TCRdb's version includes in-frame clones alone and lacks a portion of them. In the table there are around 100,000 clones, 75% to 95% of which are singletons. This sample was taken from a study of OX40 agonist ivuxolimab in advanced cancers. Whole-study results and caveats: Low normalized T-cell clonal expansion was additionally recorded for some nonresponders.

The source is an adult with an advanced solid tumor such as melanoma, head and neck, liver or kidney cancer. Sequencing was performed on CD4+ or CD8+ T cells sorted from blood, taken in a trial of the OX40 agonist ivuxolimab. The chain combines TRBV5-1 with TRBJ1-1; 9 nucleotides match TRBD1. The CDR3 coding sequence is TGCGCCAGCAGCTTGGACGACAGGGGGAGGAATGAAGCTTTCTTT. Protein: CASSLDDRGRNEAFF.